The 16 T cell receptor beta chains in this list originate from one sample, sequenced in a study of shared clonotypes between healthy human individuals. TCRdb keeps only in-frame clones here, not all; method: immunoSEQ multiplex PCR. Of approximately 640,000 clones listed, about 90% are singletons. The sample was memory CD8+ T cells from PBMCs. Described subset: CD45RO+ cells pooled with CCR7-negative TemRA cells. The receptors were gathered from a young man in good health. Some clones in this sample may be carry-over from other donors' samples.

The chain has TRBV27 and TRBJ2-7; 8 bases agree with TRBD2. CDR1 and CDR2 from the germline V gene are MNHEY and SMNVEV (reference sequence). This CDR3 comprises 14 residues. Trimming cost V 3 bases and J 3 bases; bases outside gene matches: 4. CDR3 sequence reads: CASSFSGAYYEQYF. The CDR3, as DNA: TGTGCCAGCAGTTTTAGCGGGGCCTACTACGAGCAGTACTTC.

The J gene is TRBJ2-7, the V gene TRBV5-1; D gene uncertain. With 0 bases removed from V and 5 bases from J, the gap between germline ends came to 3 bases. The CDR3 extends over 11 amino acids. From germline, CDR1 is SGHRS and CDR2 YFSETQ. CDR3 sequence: CASSLEHEQYF. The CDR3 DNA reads TGCGCCAGCAGCTTGGAACACGAGCAGTACTTC.

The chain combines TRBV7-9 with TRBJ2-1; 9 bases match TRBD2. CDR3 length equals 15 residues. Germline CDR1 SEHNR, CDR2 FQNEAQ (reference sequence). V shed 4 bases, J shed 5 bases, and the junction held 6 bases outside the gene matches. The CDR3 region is CASSYSGRSHNEQFF. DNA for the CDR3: TGTGCCAGCAGCTACAGCGGGAGGTCCCACAATGAGCAGTTCTTC.

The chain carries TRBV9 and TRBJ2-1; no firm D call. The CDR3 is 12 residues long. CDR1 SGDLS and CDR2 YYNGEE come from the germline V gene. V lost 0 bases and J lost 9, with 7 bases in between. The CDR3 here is CASSVGVSEQFF. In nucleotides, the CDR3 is TGTGCCAGCAGCGTAGGGGTCAGTGAGCAGTTCTTC.

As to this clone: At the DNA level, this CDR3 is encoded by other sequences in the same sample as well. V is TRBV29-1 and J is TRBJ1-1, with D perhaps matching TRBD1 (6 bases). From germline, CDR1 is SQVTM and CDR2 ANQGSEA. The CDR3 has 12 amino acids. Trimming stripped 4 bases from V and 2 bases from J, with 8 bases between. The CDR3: CSVVGGNTEAFF. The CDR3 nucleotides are TGCAGCGTTGTAGGGGGAAACACTGAAGCTTTCTTT. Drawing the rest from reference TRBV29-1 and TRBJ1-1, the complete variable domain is SAVISQKPSRDICQRGTSLTIQCQVDSQVTMMFWYRQQPGQSLTLIATANQGSEATYESGFVIDKFPISRPNLTFSTLTVSNMSPEDSSIYLCSVVGGNTEAFFGQGTRLTVV.

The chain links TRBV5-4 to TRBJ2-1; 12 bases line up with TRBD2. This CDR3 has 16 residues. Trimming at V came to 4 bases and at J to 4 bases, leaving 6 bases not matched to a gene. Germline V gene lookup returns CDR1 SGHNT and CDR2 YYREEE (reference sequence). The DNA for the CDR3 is TGTGCCAGCAGCCCGCCGGGACTAGCGGGTTACAATGAGCAGTTCTTC. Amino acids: CASSPPGLAGYNEQFF.

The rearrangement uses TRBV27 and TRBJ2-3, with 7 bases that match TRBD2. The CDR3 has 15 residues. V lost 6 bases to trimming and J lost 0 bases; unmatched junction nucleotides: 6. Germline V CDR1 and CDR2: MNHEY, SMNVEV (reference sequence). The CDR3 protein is CASSIGTTSTDTQYF. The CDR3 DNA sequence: TGTGCCAGCAGCATCGGGACTACTAGCACAGATACGCAGTATTTT.

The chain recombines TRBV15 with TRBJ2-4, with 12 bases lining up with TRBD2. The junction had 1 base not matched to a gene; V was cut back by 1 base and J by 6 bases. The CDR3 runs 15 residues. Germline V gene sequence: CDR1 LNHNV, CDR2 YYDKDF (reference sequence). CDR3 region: CATSRGTSGINIQYF. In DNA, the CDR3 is TGTGCCACCAGCAGAGGGACTAGCGGGATAAACATTCAGTACTTC. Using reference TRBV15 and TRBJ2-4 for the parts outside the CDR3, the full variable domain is DAMVIQNPRYQVTQFGKPVTLSCSQTLNHNVMYWYQQKSSQAPKLLFHYYDKDFNNEADTPDNFQSRRPNTSFCFLDIRSPGLGDTAMYLCATSRGTSGINIQYFGAGTRLSVL.

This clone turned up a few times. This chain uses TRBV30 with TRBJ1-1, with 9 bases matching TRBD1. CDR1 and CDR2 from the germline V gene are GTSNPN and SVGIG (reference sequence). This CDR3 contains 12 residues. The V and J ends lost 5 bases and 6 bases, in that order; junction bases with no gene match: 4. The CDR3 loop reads CAWGTGTPEAFF. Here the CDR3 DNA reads TGTGCCTGGGGGACAGGGACCCCTGAAGCTTTCTTT.

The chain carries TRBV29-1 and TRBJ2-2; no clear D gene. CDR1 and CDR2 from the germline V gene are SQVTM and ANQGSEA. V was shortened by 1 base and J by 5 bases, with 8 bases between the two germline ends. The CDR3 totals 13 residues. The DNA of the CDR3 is TGCAGCGTTGAAGGGCCTGGGACCGGGGAGCTGTTTTTT. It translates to CSVEGPGTGELFF.

The CDR3 bases are TGTGCCAGCAGGGGGCGGGTCTCCTACGAGCAGTACTTC. Its protein is CASRGRVSYEQYF. The chain couples TRBV27 to TRBJ2-7; D tentatively fits TRBD1 or TRBD2 (5 bases each). Deletions cut 6 bases from V and 0 bases from J, with 9 bases between. Germline loops: CDR1 MNHEY, CDR2 SMNVEV (reference sequence). The CDR3 has 13 residues.

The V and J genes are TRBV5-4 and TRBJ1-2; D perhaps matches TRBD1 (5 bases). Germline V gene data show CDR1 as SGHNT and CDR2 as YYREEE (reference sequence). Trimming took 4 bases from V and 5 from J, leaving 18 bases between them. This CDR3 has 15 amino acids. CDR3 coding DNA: TGTGCCAGCAGCCGTTACCGGGACGGACGATATGGCTACACCTTC. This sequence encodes CASSRYRDGRYGYTF.

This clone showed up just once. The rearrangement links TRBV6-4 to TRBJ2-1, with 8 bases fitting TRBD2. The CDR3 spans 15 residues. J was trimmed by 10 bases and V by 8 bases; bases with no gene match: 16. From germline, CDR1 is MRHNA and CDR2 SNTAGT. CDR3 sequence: CASSGGAGAFAEQFF. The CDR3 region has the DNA TGTGCCAGCTCGGGCGGAGCGGGAGCTTTCGCCGAGCAGTTCTTC.

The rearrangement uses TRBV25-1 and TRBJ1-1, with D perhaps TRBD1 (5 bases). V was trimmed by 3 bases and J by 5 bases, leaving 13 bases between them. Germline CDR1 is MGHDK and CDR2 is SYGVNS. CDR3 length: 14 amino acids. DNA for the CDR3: TGTGCCAGCAGTGAGCAGGGTAGGAGGACTGAAGCTTTCTTT. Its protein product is CASSEQGRRTEAFF. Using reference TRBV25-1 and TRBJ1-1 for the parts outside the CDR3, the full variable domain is EADIYQTPRYLVIGTGKKITLECSQTMGHDKMYWYQQDPGMELHLIHYSYGVNSTEKGDLSSESTVSRIRTEHFPLTLESARPSHTSQYLCASSEQGRRTEAFFGQGTRLTVV.

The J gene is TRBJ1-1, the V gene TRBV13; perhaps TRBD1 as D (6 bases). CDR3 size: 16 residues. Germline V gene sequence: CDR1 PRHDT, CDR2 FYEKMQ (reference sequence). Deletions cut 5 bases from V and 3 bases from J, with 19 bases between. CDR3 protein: CASSPERTGQYTEAFF. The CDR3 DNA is TGTGCCAGCAGCCCTGAGCGAACCGGACAGTACACTGAAGCTTTCTTT.

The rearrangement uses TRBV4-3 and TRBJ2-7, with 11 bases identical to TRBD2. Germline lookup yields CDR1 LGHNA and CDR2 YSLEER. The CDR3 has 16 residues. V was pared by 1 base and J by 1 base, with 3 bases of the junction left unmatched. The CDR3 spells CASSQGGLADSYEQYF. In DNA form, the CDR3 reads TGCGCCAGCAGCCAAGGGGGACTAGCGGATTCCTACGAGCAGTACTTC.